The subject of this entry is one T cell receptor (beta chain). Sample-barcoded 5' priming and a J-beta primer mix drove a second PCR of about 6 to 12 cycles. A tag from a template-switch adaptor with 12 random nucleotides marked each cDNA molecule. From the 5' RACE reads, TCRdb called clonotypes with MiXCR, one entry per CDR3 protein. The sample records around 800,000 distinct CDR3 sequences, about 59% being singletons. This entry belongs to a study of blood T cells in healthy people across ages. Looked up from germline, CDR1 is DFQATT and CDR2 is SNEGSKA (reference sequence). Trimming took 6 bases from V and 7 from J; bases not matched to a gene: 9. This CDR3 is 13 amino acids long.

Material for sequencing was blood. This chain links TRBV20-1 with TRBJ1-2; 9 bases are shared with TRBD1. This receptor was obtained from a young man in good health. This chain's CDR3 is CSARDRGITGYTF. Here the CDR3 DNA reads TGCAGTGCCCGAGACAGGGGGATCACTGGCTACACCTTC.